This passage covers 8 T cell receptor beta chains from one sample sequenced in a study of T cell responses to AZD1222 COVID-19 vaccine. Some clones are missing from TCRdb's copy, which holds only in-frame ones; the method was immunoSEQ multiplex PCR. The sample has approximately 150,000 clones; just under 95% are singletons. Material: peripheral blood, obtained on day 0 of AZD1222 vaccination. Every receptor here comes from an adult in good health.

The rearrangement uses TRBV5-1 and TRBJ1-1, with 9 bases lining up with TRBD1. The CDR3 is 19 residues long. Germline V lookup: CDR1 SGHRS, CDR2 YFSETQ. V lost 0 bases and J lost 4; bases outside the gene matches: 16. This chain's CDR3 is CASSLASGQGQGRGTEAFF. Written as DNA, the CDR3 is TGCGCCAGCAGCTTGGCCTCTGGACAGGGACAGGGTAGAGGCACTGAAGCTTTCTTT.

The CDR3 DNA follows: TGCGCCAGCAGCCAAACAGGGTACACTGAAGCTTTCTTT. This translates into CASSQTGYTEAFF. The gene calls are TRBV4-3 and TRBJ1-1; D might be TRBD1 (6 bases). CDR1 is LGHNA, CDR2 YSLEER, per germline. The CDR3 sequence is 13 residues long. Trimming cost V 2 bases and J 3 bases, with 7 bases left between them.

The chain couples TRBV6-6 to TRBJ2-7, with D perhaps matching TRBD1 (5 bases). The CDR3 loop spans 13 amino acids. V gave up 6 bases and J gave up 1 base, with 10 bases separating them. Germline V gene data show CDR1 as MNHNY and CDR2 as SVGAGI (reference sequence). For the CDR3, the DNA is TGTGCCAGCAGCCCCGACAGATCCTACGAGCAGTACTTC. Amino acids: CASSPDRSYEQYF.

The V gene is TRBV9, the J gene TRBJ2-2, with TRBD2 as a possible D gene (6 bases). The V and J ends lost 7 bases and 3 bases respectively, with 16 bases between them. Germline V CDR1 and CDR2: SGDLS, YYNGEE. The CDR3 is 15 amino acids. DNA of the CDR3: TGTGCCAGCGGAGACGGGAGTGTGGACACCGGGGAGCTGTTTTTT. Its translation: CASGDGSVDTGELFF.

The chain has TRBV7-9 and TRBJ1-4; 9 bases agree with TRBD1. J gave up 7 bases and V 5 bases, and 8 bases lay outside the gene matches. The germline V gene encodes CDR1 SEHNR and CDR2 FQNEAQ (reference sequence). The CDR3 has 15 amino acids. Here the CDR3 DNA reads TGTGCCAGCAGCGAAAACAGGGGGCGCGTTGAAAAACTGTTTTTT. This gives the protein CASSENRGRVEKLFF.

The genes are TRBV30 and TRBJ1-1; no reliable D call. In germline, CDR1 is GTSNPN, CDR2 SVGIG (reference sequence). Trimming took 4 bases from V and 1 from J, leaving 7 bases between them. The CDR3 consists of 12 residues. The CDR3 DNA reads TGTGCCTGGACCGAAGGGAACACTGAAGCTTTCTTT. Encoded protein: CAWTEGNTEAFF.

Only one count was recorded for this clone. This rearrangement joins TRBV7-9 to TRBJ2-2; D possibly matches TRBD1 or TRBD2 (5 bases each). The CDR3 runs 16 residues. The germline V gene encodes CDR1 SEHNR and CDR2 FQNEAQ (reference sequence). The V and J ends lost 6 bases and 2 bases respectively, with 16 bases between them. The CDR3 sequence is CASRDQGARNTGELFF. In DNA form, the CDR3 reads TGTGCCAGCAGAGACCAGGGAGCGAGAAACACCGGGGAGCTGTTTTTT.

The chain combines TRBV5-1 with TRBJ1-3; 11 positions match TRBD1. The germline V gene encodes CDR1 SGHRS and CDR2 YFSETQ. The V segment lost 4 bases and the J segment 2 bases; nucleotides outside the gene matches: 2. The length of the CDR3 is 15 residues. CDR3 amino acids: CASSQGQGAGNTIYF. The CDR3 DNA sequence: TGCGCCAGCAGCCAGGGACAGGGGGCTGGAAACACCATATATTTT.